The 12 T cell receptor beta chains reported below all come from one sample, sequenced in a study of coeliac disease. Generated by immunoSEQ multiplex PCR, the TCRdb table keeps only in-frame clones and is missing some. The data contain roughly 800 clones, about 56% of them singletons. Sequenced: intraepithelial lymphocytes from the gut. Source of these receptors: a woman aged 45-65 years without celiac disease.

The rearrangement links TRBV5-5 to TRBJ2-7; 7 nucleotides match TRBD1. The CDR3 spans 15 residues. With 1 base clipped from V and 2 bases from J, the junction kept 6 bases outside the gene matches. Germline V gene lookup returns CDR1 SGHKS and CDR2 YYEKEE (reference sequence). The CDR3 sequence: CASSLKQGITYEQYF. For the CDR3, the DNA is TGTGCCAGCAGCTTGAAACAGGGGATTACCTACGAGCAGTACTTC.

The J gene is TRBJ1-1, the V gene TRBV5-1, with TRBD1 matching over 7 bases. This CDR3 is 15 amino acids long. J lost 1 base, V lost 4 bases, and 7 bases had no gene match. CDR1 is SGHRS, CDR2 YFSETQ, per germline. CDR3 region: CASSSLQGRNTEAFF. CDR3 bases: TGCGCCAGCAGCAGTTTACAGGGGAGGAACACTGAAGCTTTCTTT.

As DNA, the CDR3 is TGTGCCAGCAGTCCAGGACTGATTAATTCACCCCTCCACTTT. Protein product: CASSPGLINSPLHF. V and J are TRBV27 and TRBJ1-6; D ambiguous. V lost 5 bases, J lost 6 bases, and 11 bases lay in between. Germline V gene data show CDR1 as MNHEY and CDR2 as SMNVEV (reference sequence). The CDR3 has 14 residues.

V usage is TRBV2 and J usage is TRBJ2-3, with 14 positions matching TRBD2. CDR1 and CDR2 (germline): SNHLY, FYNNEI. Unmatched junction bases numbered 9, after V lost 7 bases and J lost 0 bases. This CDR3 contains 18 residues. Here the CDR3 reads CASTETSGGDGSTDTQYF. In DNA form, the CDR3 reads TGTGCCAGCACCGAGACTAGCGGGGGGGATGGTAGCACAGATACGCAGTATTTT.

The gene calls are TRBV10-1 and TRBJ2-7, with a weak D call TRBD2 (5 bases). Germline values: CDR1 WNHNN, CDR2 SYGVQD (reference sequence). This CDR3 spans 13 amino acids. The CDR3 bases are TGCCTCAAGGAGGAAATTCCGCCCTACGAGCAGTACTTC. Translation: CLKEEIPPYEQYF.

This clone occurred a few times. This chain links TRBV6-7 with TRBJ1-6, with D possibly matching TRBD1 (6 bases). TRBV6-7 qualifies as an ORF whose function is uncertain. The V end lost 0 bases, the J end lost 7 bases, and 13 bases lay between the germline ends. The CDR3 spans 16 residues. CDR3 in DNA: TGTGCCAGCAGTTACTCGGCGGAGGGGGGGAATTCACCCCTCCACTTT. As protein: CASSYSAEGGNSPLHF.

This chain links TRBV7-2 with TRBJ1-2, with D unresolved. Trimming removed 3 bases at V and 6 bases at J, with 17 bases between. Germline V gene sequence: CDR1 SGHTA, CDR2 FQGNSA. The CDR3 is 15 amino acids. The CDR3 here is CASSFFLEGKNGYTF. Here the CDR3 DNA reads TGTGCCAGCAGCTTTTTTCTCGAGGGCAAAAATGGCTACACCTTC. Full variable domain (remainder filled in from reference TRBV7-2 and TRBJ1-2): GAGVSQSPSNKVTEKGKDVELRCDPISGHTALYWYRQSLGQGLEFLIYFQGNSAPDKSGLPSDRFSAERTGGSVSTLTIQRTQQEDSAVYLCASSFFLEGKNGYTFGSGTRLTVV.

Concerning this clone: The same CDR3 also results from other DNA sequences found in this sample. The chain combines TRBV25-1 with TRBJ1-5; TRBD1 might be the D (5 bases). The CDR3 is made up of 14 amino acids. Trimming left V 0 bases short and J 8 bases short, with 11 bases between. CDR1 and CDR2 (germline): MGHDK, SYGVNS. The CDR3 DNA is TGTGCCAGCAGTGAATATCCCCCAGGGAAGCCCCAGCATTTT. This sequence encodes CASSEYPPGKPQHF.

With respect to this clone: The same CDR3 also results from other DNA sequences found in this sample. The rearrangement uses TRBV6-1 and TRBJ1-2, with 10 bases identical to TRBD1. V dropped 5 bases and J dropped 4; count of bases not matched to a gene: 4. There are 14 residues in the CDR3. Looked up from germline, CDR1 is MNHNS and CDR2 is SASEGT. CDR3 amino acids: CASSWDRGTYGYTF. The CDR3 nucleotides read TGTGCCAGCAGTTGGGACAGGGGAACCTATGGCTACACCTTC.

This clone showed up just a few times. The CDR3 is CASSSGYEQFF. CDR3 DNA sequence: TGTGCCAGCAGCTCAGGGTATGAGCAGTTCTTC. This chain connects TRBV6-8 to TRBJ2-1, with a weak D call TRBD1 (5 bases). The CDR3 is 11 amino acids. CDR1 is MNHGY and CDR2 is SAAAGT in the germline V gene. V lost 6 bases to trimming and J lost 8 bases, with 8 bases between them.

The chain couples TRBV19 to TRBJ1-5; 8 nucleotides agree with TRBD1. CDR3 length: 14 residues. V gave up 3 bases and J gave up 16 bases; unmatched junction bases: 14. The germline V gene encodes CDR1 LNHDA and CDR2 SQIVND (reference sequence). The CDR3 coding sequence is TGTGCCAGTAGTATCCTTTCCCGGACAGGGCCTCGCCATTTT. As protein: CASSILSRTGPRHF.

This chain links TRBV7-2 with TRBJ2-1; TRBD1 aligns across 11 bases. This CDR3 contains 17 residues. J lost 7 bases, V lost 5 bases, and 13 bases had no gene match. Germline loops: CDR1 SGHTA, CDR2 FQGNSA. The CDR3 sequence: CASSRGTGGVVTNEQFF. CDR3 sequence (DNA): TGTGCCAGCAGCCGCGGGACAGGGGGGGTCGTTACGAATGAGCAGTTCTTC. The full variable domain, with the rest looked up from reference TRBV7-2 and TRBJ2-1, is GAGVSQSPSNKVTEKGKDVELRCDPISGHTALYWYRQSLGQGLEFLIYFQGNSAPDKSGLPSDRFSAERTGGSVSTLTIQRTQQEDSAVYLCASSRGTGGVVTNEQFFGPGTRLTVL.